These T cell receptor beta chains were read from a single sample in a study of blood T cell repertoires in COVID-19. Data came from immunoSEQ multiplex PCR; TCRdb stores just in-frame clones and leaves some out. Of 150,000 to 200,000 clones listed, 75% to 80% are singletons. Sequenced sample: peripheral blood. Every receptor here comes from an older woman with acute or convalescent COVID-19. The CDR3 runs from the conserved cysteine through the conserved F or W. D genes are given only for firm matches. Size tells how often a clone was seen (once, few, many) or the class of an expanded clone, and some rows leave it out.

few,TRBJ2-7,TRBV7-2,NA,CASSWDNPYEQYF,TGTGCCAGCAGTTGGGACAACCCCTACGAGCAGTACTTC
NA,TRBJ1-3,TRBV27,TRBD1,CASSLRQGFFGNTIYF,TGTGCCAGCAGTCTTCGACAGGGCTTCTTTGGAAACACCATATATTTT
NA,TRBJ2-1,TRBV5-1,TRBD2,CASSSRGGTSGSPAASSYNEQFF,TGCGCCAGCAGCTCCCGAGGGGGGACTAGCGGGAGTCCTGCGGCGAGCTCCTACAATGAGCAGTTCTTC
NA,TRBJ1-1,TRBV7-6,NA,CASSLGQNTEAFF,TGTGCCAGCAGCTTAGGACAGAACACTGAAGCTTTCTTT
once,TRBJ1-2,TRBV7-2,TRBD1,CASSSPVDRVTYGYTF,TGTGCCAGCAGCTCTCCAGTCGACAGGGTGACCTATGGCTACACCTTC
NA,TRBJ2-3,TRBV5-1,TRBD2,CASSLGLAGADTQYF,TGCGCCAGCAGCTTAGGGCTAGCGGGAGCAGATACGCAGTATTTT
NA,TRBJ2-1,TRBV4-1,TRBD2,CASSQEGGTNNEQFF,TGCGCCAGCAGCCAAGAGGGAGGGACCAACAATGAGCAGTTCTTC
few,TRBJ2-7,TRBV27,TRBD1,CASSLYGQGTISEQYF,TGTGCCAGCAGTTTATATGGACAGGGAACGATCTCCGAGCAGTACTTC
NA,TRBJ2-7,TRBV6-5,NA,CASSTGYEQYF,TGTGCCAGCAGTACAGGGTACGAGCAGTACTTC
NA,TRBJ1-1,TRBV30,NA,CAWSVGGRVRVTEAFF,TGTGCCTGGAGTGTCGGGGGGCGAGTAAGGGTCACTGAAGCTTTCTTT
NA,TRBJ2-5,TRBV19,TRBD2,CASSMGTSPETQYF,TGTGCCAGTAGTATGGGGACTAGCCCAGAGACCCAGTACTTC
NA,TRBJ1-4,TRBV9,NA,CASSVRGPGTNEKLFF,TGTGCCAGCAGCGTAAGGGGTCCAGGGACTAATGAAAAACTGTTTTTT
NA,TRBJ2-1,TRBV29-1,TRBD2,CSVQREGNNEQFF,TGCAGCGTGCAAAGGGAGGGCAACAATGAGCAGTTCTTC
NA,TRBJ1-1,TRBV24-1,NA,CATRADMNTEAFF,TGTGCCACCAGGGCGGACATGAACACTGAAGCTTTCTTT
NA,TRBJ2-7,TRBV21-1,NA,CASSKRGTQGWGAYEQYF,TGTGCCAGCAGCAAAAGAGGAACACAGGGGTGGGGGGCCTACGAGCAGTACTTC
NA,TRBJ1-1,TRBV2,TRBD1,CASSNSRGHTEAFF,TGTGCCAGCAGTAACTCAAGGGGGCACACTGAAGCTTTCTTT
once,TRBJ2-1,TRBV10-1,NA,CASSEGQADNEQFF,TGCGCCAGCAGTGAGGGTCAGGCAGACAATGAGCAGTTCTTC
NA,TRBJ2-1,TRBV19,TRBD2,CASKIAGEPNEQFF,TGTGCCAGTAAAATAGCGGGGGAACCCAATGAGCAGTTCTTC
once,TRBJ2-5,TRBV5-1,NA,CASSLDGLYQETQYF,TGCGCCAGCAGCTTGGACGGACTGTACCAAGAGACCCAGTACTTC
NA,TRBJ1-4,TRBV5-1,TRBD1,CASTRGTDSTNEKLFF,TGCGCCAGCACCCGCGGGACAGACTCAACTAATGAAAAACTGTTTTTT
NA,TRBJ2-3,TRBV9,NA,CASSVLGGTQYF,TGTGCCAGCAGCGTCTTGGGGGGTACGCAGTATTTT
once,TRBJ1-1,TRBV5-4,NA,CASSFSLGGTEAFF,TGTGCCAGCAGCTTCTCTCTGGGGGGCACTGAAGCTTTCTTT
NA,TRBJ1-2,TRBV6-5,NA,CASSYLGGSGHGYTF,TGTGCCAGCAGTTACCTGGGGGGGTCGGGTCATGGCTACACCTTC
NA,TRBJ1-3,TRBV5-5,NA,CASSLAARQGLGNTIYF,TGTGCCAGCAGCTTGGCGGCTCGCCAGGGGTTAGGAAACACCATATATTTT
NA,TRBJ2-1,TRBV19,NA,CACSASSYNEQFF,TGTGCCTGCAGCGCGAGCTCCTACAATGAGCAGTTCTTC
once,TRBJ2-1,TRBV5-1,TRBD2,CASSLMASGTNEQFF,TGCGCCAGCAGCTTAATGGCTAGCGGGACCAATGAGCAGTTCTTC
few,TRBJ2-1,TRBV4-1,TRBD2,CASSQVIRLAGVPHEQFF,TGCGCCAGCAGCCAAGTTATCCGTTTAGCGGGAGTTCCGCACGAGCAGTTCTTC
NA,TRBJ1-5,TRBV2,TRBD1,CASSYDRGIGSNQPQHF,TGTGCCAGCAGCTACGACAGGGGTATCGGGAGCAATCAGCCCCAGCATTTT
NA,TRBJ1-2,TRBV19,TRBD1,CASSRGGAFPPGYTF,TGTGCCAGTAGTAGAGGGGGCGCTTTTCCTCCCGGCTACACCTTC
NA,TRBJ1-6,TRBV9,NA,CASSPGSYNSPLHF,TGTGCCAGCAGCCCAGGCTCCTATAATTCACCCCTCCACTTT
NA,TRBJ1-1,TRBV7-3,NA,CASSLTRESTEAFF,TGTGCCAGCAGCTTAACGAGGGAAAGCACTGAAGCTTTCTTT
NA,TRBJ2-1,TRBV5-1,TRBD2,CASSLTSASYNEQFF,TGCGCCAGCAGCTTGACTAGCGCCTCCTACAATGAGCAGTTCTTC
once,TRBJ1-6,TRBV4-1,NA,CASSQWAGPNSPLHF,TGCGCCAGCAGCCAATGGGCAGGGCCGAATTCACCCCTCCACTTT
NA,TRBJ1-4,TRBV2,TRBD1,CASSLDRTGGNEKLFF,TGTGCCAGCAGCCTGGACAGGACGGGCGGTAATGAAAAACTGTTTTTT
NA,TRBJ1-1,TRBV5-4,NA,CASSLPGAMGTEAFF,TGTGCCAGCAGCTTGCCAGGGGCGATGGGCACTGAAGCTTTCTTT
NA,TRBJ2-2,TRBV10-3,TRBD1,CATQQPSGQEAGELFF,TGTGCCACTCAACAACCCTCGGGACAGGAGGCCGGGGAGCTGTTTTTT
NA,TRBJ1-2,TRBV7-3,TRBD1,CASSPGTGVGGYTF,TGTGCCAGCAGCCCTGGGACAGGGGTAGGTGGCTACACCTTC
NA,TRBJ2-7,TRBV4-1,NA,CASSREGSLSYEQYF,TGCGCCAGCAGCCGTGAGGGTAGTTTGTCCTACGAGCAGTACTTC
NA,TRBJ1-1,TRBV6-1,NA,CASSETGNSEAFF,TGTGCCAGCAGTGAGACGGGGAACTCTGAAGCTTTCTTT
NA,TRBJ1-1,TRBV5-1,NA,CASGRGMNTEAFF,TGCGCCAGCGGTAGGGGGATGAACACTGAAGCTTTCTTT
NA,TRBJ2-1,TRBV5-6,NA,CASSLLASLYNEQFF,TGTGCCAGCAGCTTGCTAGCGAGTCTCTACAATGAGCAGTTCTTC
NA,TRBJ2-7,TRBV20-1,NA,CSAQQGYEQYF,TGCAGTGCTCAACAGGGCTACGAGCAGTACTTC
once,TRBJ2-4,TRBV6-1,NA,CASSETWVNAKNIQYF,TGTGCCAGCAGTGAGACTTGGGTGAATGCCAAAAACATTCAGTACTTC
NA,TRBJ2-1,TRBV11-3,TRBD2,CASSLGGSSYNEQFF,TGTGCCAGCAGCTTGGGCGGGAGCTCCTACAATGAGCAGTTCTTC
NA,TRBJ1-4,TRBV10-3,NA,CAISGQSGNEKLFF,TGTGCCATCAGTGGACAGTCTGGGAATGAAAAACTGTTTTTT
NA,TRBJ2-3,TRBV6-5,NA,CASSWRGDTQYF,TGTGCCAGCAGTTGGAGGGGTGATACGCAGTATTTT
NA,TRBJ2-5,TRBV4-1,TRBD1,CASSQVPSGTGPQETQYF,TGCGCCAGCAGCCAAGTCCCTAGTGGGACAGGACCCCAAGAGACCCAGTACTTC
NA,TRBJ1-4,TRBV19,TRBD1,CASSPTGGDEKLFF,TGTGCCAGTAGCCCGACAGGGGGCGACGAAAAACTGTTTTTT
NA,TRBJ1-4,TRBV3-1/TRBV3-2,NA,CASSSRGGTNEKLFF,TGTGCCAGCAGTTCTAGAGGGGGAACTAATGAAAAACTGTTTTTT
few,TRBJ2-7,TRBV7-2,NA,CASSLASAYEQYF,TGTGCCAGCAGCTTAGCGTCTGCCTACGAGCAGTACTTC
NA,TRBJ1-1,TRBV11-2,NA,CASSRRLKGHVMNTEAFF,TGTGCCAGCAGCCGTCGGCTCAAGGGACACGTAATGAACACTGAAGCTTTCTTT
NA,TRBJ2-2,TRBV5-1,TRBD2,CASSPVGSGSIGELFF,TGCGCCAGCAGCCCCGTGGGAAGCGGGAGTATCGGGGAGCTGTTTTTT
NA,TRBJ2-1,TRBV10-3,TRBD2,CAISGTASGRALNEQFF,TGTGCCATCAGCGGGACAGCGAGCGGGAGGGCCCTCAATGAGCAGTTCTTC
few,TRBJ2-2,TRBV7-8,TRBD1,CASSSLGGTGFPGELFF,TGTGCCAGCAGCTCCCTAGGGGGGACAGGGTTTCCCGGGGAGCTGTTTTTT